The 23 T cell receptor beta chains in this list originate from one sample, sequenced in a study of shared clonotypes between healthy human individuals. Produced via immunoSEQ multiplex PCR; TCRdb's table is partial and in-frame only. The sample has over a million clones, about 80% seen once; the top ten hold roughly 0.55%. The specimen was memory CD4+ T cells from PBMCs. Subset specified: CD45RA-negative fraction. These receptors originate from a man younger than 35 in good health. Some clones in this sample may be carry-over from other donors' samples.

The CDR3 sequence: CASSLVSGASSYEQYF. DNA of the CDR3: TGTGCCAGCAGCTTAGTTTCCGGGGCAAGCTCCTACGAGCAGTACTTC. J is TRBJ2-7 and V is TRBV7-2; TRBD1 or TRBD2 may be the D gene (5 bases each). Germline V gives CDR1 SGHTA, CDR2 FQGNSA. V was trimmed by 1 base and J by 0 bases, leaving 13 bases between them. The CDR3 runs 16 residues.

As DNA, the CDR3 is TGTGCCAGCAGTTACTCGCCGGGTCCTAGGCACGAGCAGTACTTC. It yields the protein CASSYSPGPRHEQYF. V and J are TRBV6-5 and TRBJ2-7; no clear D. Deletions cut 0 bases from V and 5 bases from J, with 14 bases between. CDR1 is MNHEY and CDR2 is SVGAGI in the germline V gene. The CDR3 covers 15 residues.

The chain has TRBV28 and TRBJ2-3, with 15 positions matching TRBD2. Germline CDR1 MDHEN, CDR2 SYDVKM. J gave up 4 bases and V 6 bases, and 14 bases lay outside the gene matches. This CDR3 is built from 19 residues. CDR3 sequence reads: CASSTPGLAGGGVPDTQYF. In DNA, the CDR3 is TGTGCCAGCAGCACTCCGGGACTAGCGGGAGGAGGTGTCCCAGATACGCAGTATTTT.

This clone occurred once. The chain is built from TRBV5-3 and TRBJ1-3, with 9 nucleotides matching TRBD1. Being an ORF, TRBV5-3 has a function that is uncertain. V was pared by 5 bases and J by 1 base, with 13 bases of the junction left unmatched. The CDR3 runs to 18 residues. CDR3 residues: CARRPATGGVWSGNTIYF. For the CDR3, the DNA is TGTGCCAGAAGACCCGCCACAGGGGGCGTTTGGTCTGGAAACACCATATATTTT.

With regard to this clone: Distinct nucleotide sequences in the sample also encode this CDR3. CDR3 amino acids: CASRKLAGVYEQYF. The CDR3, as DNA: TGTGCCAGCAGAAAACTAGCGGGGGTCTACGAGCAGTACTTC. The V gene is TRBV2, the J gene TRBJ2-7; 11 nucleotides agree with TRBD2. The V gene's germline CDR1 is SNHLY and CDR2 FYNNEI. The CDR3 length is 14 residues. V was clipped by 6 bases and J by 3 bases; unmatched bases: 4. The whole variable domain, remainder taken from reference TRBV2 and TRBJ2-7, is EPEVTQTPSHQVTQMGQEVILRCVPISNHLYFYWYRQILGQKVEFLVSFYNNEISEKSEIFDDQFSVERPDGSNFTLKIRSTKLEDSAMYFCASRKLAGVYEQYFGPGTRLTVT.

This rearrangement joins TRBV7-3 to TRBJ2-1; TRBD2 aligns across 11 bases. Germline CDR1 SGHTA, CDR2 FQGTGA. V dropped 3 bases and J dropped 4; count of bases not matched to a gene: 2. This CDR3 region has 15 residues. In nucleotides, the CDR3 is TGTGCCAGCAGCTTTAGCGGGAGGGAGTACAATGAGCAGTTCTTC. Encoded protein: CASSFSGREYNEQFF.

V and J are TRBV18 and TRBJ1-1; 7 bases are shared with TRBD1. The CDR3 sequence is 13 residues long. Germline CDR1 and CDR2: KGHSH and LQKENI. With V trimmed by 3 bases and J by 5 bases, 3 bases remained unmatched. The DNA of the CDR3 is TGTGCCAGCTCACCGAGGGGGCCAACTGAAGCTTTCTTT. Protein: CASSPRGPTEAFF.

The chain joins TRBV7-2 to TRBJ2-7, with D unclear. Germline V gene data show CDR1 as SGHTA and CDR2 as FQGNSA. The CDR3 is made up of 13 amino acids. The V end was cut by 6 bases, the J end by 1 base, with 10 bases between. DNA for the CDR3: TGTGCCAGCAGATTCGACACGTCCTACGAGCAGTACTTC. Its protein is CASRFDTSYEQYF.

This clone has more than one count but fewer than ten. This chain connects TRBV4-1 to TRBJ2-2, with 11 bases identical to TRBD2. The CDR3 totals 15 residues. Per germline, CDR1 MGHRA and CDR2 YSYEKL. J was trimmed by 7 bases and V by 6 bases; bases with no gene match: 7. CDR3 sequence: CASSPGLAGVGELFF. CDR3 coding DNA: TGCGCCAGCAGTCCCGGACTAGCGGGTGTCGGGGAGCTGTTTTTT.

The chain combines TRBV7-8 with TRBJ1-3, with D unresolved. Germline assignment: CDR1 SGHVS and CDR2 FQNEAQ. CDR3 size: 14 residues. The V end lost 2 bases, the J end lost 0 bases, and 5 bases lay between the germline ends. CDR3: CASSLSVSGNTIYF. CDR3 sequence (DNA): TGTGCCAGCAGCTTATCCGTCTCTGGAAACACCATATATTTT.

This clone was seen ten or more times. This chain connects TRBV18 to TRBJ2-2; a possible D gene is TRBD1 (6 bases). Germline CDR1 reads KGHSH; CDR2 reads LQKENI. CDR3 size: 16 residues. V was shortened by 3 bases and J by 1 base, with 12 bases between the two germline ends. CDR3 in DNA: TGTGCCAGCTCACCGAACCTCAGGGGGAACACCGGGGAGCTGTTTTTT. Amino acid sequence: CASSPNLRGNTGELFF.

Written as DNA, the CDR3 is TGTGCCAGCAGCCCCGGGGGTGCGGGAGGATCAGGGGCGCAGTTCTTC. Its protein is CASSPGGAGGSGAQFF. The rearrangement joins TRBV4-2 to TRBJ2-1; TRBD2 aligns across 8 bases. Germline values: CDR1 LGHNA, CDR2 YNFKEQ. Germline trimming cut 4 bases from V and 12 bases from J; bases unmatched to any gene: 17. The CDR3 length is 16 residues.

The V call is TRBV5-1, the J call TRBJ2-5, with 8 bases identical to TRBD2. The CDR3 extends over 15 amino acids. Trimming cost V 3 bases and J 2 bases; bases outside gene matches: 6. Germline V gene lookup returns CDR1 SGHRS and CDR2 YFSETQ. The chain's CDR3 is CASSWRVAGQETQYF. Here the CDR3 DNA reads TGCGCCAGCAGCTGGCGGGTAGCGGGGCAAGAGACCCAGTACTTC. The entire variable domain, with the rest obtained from reference TRBV5-1 and TRBJ2-5, is as follows: KAGVTQTPRYLIKTRGQQVTLSCSPISGHRSVSWYQQTPGQGLQFLFEYFSETQRNKGNFPGRFSGRQFSNSRSEMNVSTLELGDSALYLCASSWRVAGQETQYFGPGTRLLVL.

The chain uses TRBV5-4 and TRBJ1-3; 9 nucleotides agree with TRBD1. V lost 4 bases and J lost 3; bases outside the gene matches: 5. The CDR3 covers 15 residues. The germline CDR1 and CDR2 sequences are SGHNT and YYREEE (reference sequence). CDR3 loop: CASSPGQGGGNTIYF. The CDR3 nucleotides read TGTGCCAGCAGCCCGGGACAGGGAGGTGGAAACACCATATATTTT.

The chain links TRBV28 to TRBJ1-3; D is unresolved. This CDR3 region has 16 residues. Looked up from germline, CDR1 is MDHEN and CDR2 is SYDVKM. V was clipped by 7 bases and J by 0 bases, with 16 bases between them. CDR3 amino acids: CASTPSRVYSGNTIYF. The CDR3 DNA sequence: TGTGCCAGCACCCCGTCCCGCGTGTACTCTGGAAACACCATATATTTT.

The rearrangement uses TRBV9 and TRBJ1-3; D call uncertain. From germline, CDR1 is SGDLS and CDR2 YYNGEE. V was shortened by 3 bases and J by 1 base, with 8 bases between the two germline ends. The CDR3 sequence is 14 residues long. The CDR3 bases are TGTGCCAGCAGCGCCCACAGTTCTGGAAACACCATATATTTT. Protein sequence: CASSAHSSGNTIYF.

A word on this clone: This specimen includes other DNA sequences encoding the same CDR3. CDR3 DNA: TGTGCCAGCAGTTATAGGGGTCAGGGTGGTTATGGCTACACCTTC. Its translation: CASSYRGQGGYGYTF. The chain couples TRBV6-5 to TRBJ1-2, with D possibly matching TRBD1 (5 bases). CDR1 and CDR2 from the germline V gene are MNHEY and SVGAGI. V was pared by 3 bases and J by 5 bases, with 16 bases between. The CDR3 runs 15 residues.

This clone was detected a few times. A much larger clone lies one base from this, so it may be a read error. The rearrangement links TRBV2 to TRBJ2-7; D not resolved. The germline CDR1 and CDR2 sequences are SNHLY and FYNNEI. This CDR3 comprises 12 residues. V shed 5 bases and J shed 0 bases, with 5 bases lying between them. CDR3 nucleotides: TGTGCCAGCAGTTACAGCTCCTACGAGCAGTACTTC. Residues: CASSYSSYEQYF.

The chain is built from TRBV18 and TRBJ2-2, with 7 bases fitting TRBD2. The CDR3 consists of 16 residues. Looked up from germline, CDR1 is KGHSH and CDR2 is LQKENI. The V gene end was trimmed by 1 base and the J gene end by 6 bases; junction bases not matched to a gene: 8. The CDR3 region has the DNA TGTGCCAGCTCACCACAAGGCGGGAGTTTGGCCGGGGAGCTGTTTTTT. As protein: CASSPQGGSLAGELFF.

This clone was recorded once. V usage is TRBV7-2 and J usage is TRBJ1-2, with a possible D match to TRBD1 (6 bases). The CDR3 length is 15 residues. V gave up 4 bases and J gave up 2 bases, with 14 bases separating them. Germline V lookup: CDR1 SGHTA, CDR2 FQGNSA. CDR3 sequence reads: CASSYTGTYNYGYTF. CDR3 coding DNA: TGTGCCAGCAGCTACACAGGGACCTACAACTATGGCTACACCTTC.

The V and J genes are TRBV7-9 and TRBJ1-1, with D uncertain. The germline V and J ends were trimmed by 5 bases and 6 bases, with 13 bases remaining between them. Germline V gene sequence: CDR1 SEHNR, CDR2 FQNEAQ (reference sequence). CDR3 length: 13 amino acids. The CDR3 reads CASSQDEGAEAFF. The CDR3, as DNA: TGTGCCAGCAGCCAGGACGAAGGAGCTGAAGCTTTCTTT.

V usage is TRBV6-1 and J usage is TRBJ1-2, with 7 bases identical to TRBD1. CDR1 is MNHNS and CDR2 is SASEGT in the germline V gene. Trimming removed 6 bases from V and 3 bases from J; junction bases left unmatched: 10. This CDR3 comprises 15 residues. The CDR3 DNA sequence: TGTGCCAGCAGCCTGGAGCGACAGGGAGACTATGGCTACACCTTC. Amino acids: CASSLERQGDYGYTF.

The chain uses TRBV18 and TRBJ1-4, with 7 bases that match TRBD1. Trimming removed 3 bases from V and 4 bases from J; junction bases left unmatched: 8. The germline CDR1 and CDR2 sequences are KGHSH and LQKENI. This CDR3 has 16 residues. This chain's CDR3 is CASSPSTGLHNEKLFF. The DNA of the CDR3 is TGTGCCAGCTCACCGTCGACAGGGCTTCATAATGAAAAACTGTTTTTT. Drawing the rest from reference TRBV18 and TRBJ1-4, the complete variable domain is NAGVMQNPRHLVRRRGQEARLRCSPMKGHSHVYWYRQLPEEGLKFMVYLQKENIIDESGMPKERFSAEFPKEGPSILRIQQVVRGDSAAYFCASSPSTGLHNEKLFFGSGTQLSVL.